This record covers a single T cell receptor (beta chain). Antigen: not known. One junction end does not reproduce the germline sequence, and a read error may be involved. This entry belongs to a study of shared clonotypes between healthy human individuals. Study observations and caveats: Relative to memory subsets, naive subsets generally showed larger estimated richness. Only a few donors were included, so the genetic and exposure-history diversity represented was limited. For naive CD4 cells, 4.5% to 6.5% of clonotypes were shared across a handful of donors.

The protocol was immunoSEQ multiplex PCR, while the TCRdb copy is restricted to in-frame clones and leaves out a portion. The sample has millions of clones; about 95% are singletons. CD8 cells regarded as naive lacked CD45RO, were positively chosen for CCR7, and omitted terminally differentiated effector memory CD45RA+ cells. Donors were Caucasian adults residing in Nashville, Tennessee, USA. Germline lookup yields CDR1 SSHAT and CDR2 FNYEAQ (reference sequence). The CDR3 length is 15 residues. The chain links TRBV7-7 to TRBJ2-1, with no clear D. This sequence originates from a young man in good health. The sequencing input was naive CD8+ T cells sorted from blood. The CDR3 bases are TGTGCTAGCAGCTTACTACCGGGTGGGTACAATGAGCAGTTCTTC. Amino acids: CASSLLPGGYNEQFF.